Presented here are 8 T cell receptor beta chains from one specimen sequenced in a study of blood T cell repertoires in COVID-19. Only in-frame clones appear in the TCRdb table, and some are missing; sequencing was by immunoSEQ multiplex PCR. This table has over 300,000 clones, 89% appearing once. Sequencing used peripheral blood. These receptors all stem from a man between 35 and 55 years old with acute or convalescent COVID-19.

A few counts support this clone. The rearrangement joins TRBV2 to TRBJ2-7; weak D call: TRBD1 (6 bases). The V end was cut by 6 bases, the J end by 2 bases, with 14 bases between. In germline, CDR1 is SNHLY, CDR2 FYNNEI. The CDR3 is made up of 14 amino acids. CDR3 nucleotides: TGTGCCAGCAGAGAACACAGGGTGGCCTACGAGCAGTACTTC. This sequence encodes CASREHRVAYEQYF.

This clone appeared a single time. The V gene is TRBV7-9, the J gene TRBJ2-1, with 12 nucleotides matching TRBD1. V shed 5 bases, J shed 8 bases, and the junction held 7 bases outside the gene matches. CDR3 length equals 15 residues. Germline V gene lookup returns CDR1 SEHNR and CDR2 FQNEAQ (reference sequence). The DNA of the CDR3 is TGTGCCAGCAGCCCGACCGGGACAGGGGGCGATGAGCAGTTCTTC. This gives the protein CASSPTGTGGDEQFF.

The chain recombines TRBV10-1 with TRBJ1-1; 7 bases align to TRBD1. With 2 bases clipped from V and 3 bases from J, the junction kept 9 bases outside the gene matches. The CDR3 has 16 amino acids. CDR1 WNHNN and CDR2 SYGVQD come from the germline V gene (reference sequence). In nucleotides, the CDR3 is TGCGCCAGCAGTGAGCACAGGGGCTCGGGGGACACTGAAGCTTTCTTT. Protein product: CASSEHRGSGDTEAFF.

This clone was detected a few times. The rearrangement links TRBV2 to TRBJ2-1, with D tentatively TRBD2 (5 bases). Germline CDR1 reads SNHLY; CDR2 reads FYNNEI. The CDR3 is made up of 15 amino acids. V was clipped by 4 bases and J by 8 bases, with 18 bases between them. CDR3 loop: CASSVRPNSEDEQFF. The DNA of the CDR3 is TGTGCCAGCAGTGTGAGGCCGAATAGCGAAGATGAGCAGTTCTTC.

The genes are TRBV12-3 or TRBV12-4 and TRBJ2-2; possible D gene TRBD2, 6 bases. The germline V and J ends were trimmed by 8 bases and 6 bases, with 10 bases remaining between them. CDR3 length: 12 residues. The chain's CDR3 is CASRSGPGELFF. The CDR3 DNA reads TGTGCCAGCCGGAGCGGGCCCGGGGAGCTGTTTTTT.

The V call is TRBV19, the J call TRBJ2-7; TRBD1 agrees at 7 bases. The V gene end was trimmed by 5 bases and the J gene end by 2 bases; junction bases not matched to a gene: 6. The CDR3 has 14 amino acids. Germline values: CDR1 LNHDA, CDR2 SQIVND (reference sequence). In nucleotides, the CDR3 is TGTGCCAGTAGTCCCTCGACAGGGCCCTACGAGCAGTACTTC. Its protein is CASSPSTGPYEQYF.

J is TRBJ2-7 and V is TRBV6-6, with D possibly TRBD1 on 5 matching bases. The CDR3 covers 15 residues. Trimming removed 7 bases at V and 7 bases at J, with 23 bases between. The germline CDR1 and CDR2 sequences are MNHNY and SVGAGI (reference sequence). DNA of the CDR3: TGTGCCAGCACCCCCAAAGGGGCAGTGGCCTGGGAGCAGTACTTC. As protein: CASTPKGAVAWEQYF.

This chain uses TRBV27 with TRBJ2-2; weak D call: TRBD1 (5 bases). The germline V gene has CDR1 MNHEY and CDR2 SMNVEV (reference sequence). Trimming took 2 bases from V and 6 from J, leaving 7 bases between them. CDR3 length: 13 amino acids. The CDR3 nucleotides are TGTGCCAGCAGTTTACAGGGCGCCGGGGAGCTGTTTTTT. Encoded protein: CASSLQGAGELFF.